Below, 8 T cell receptor gamma chains from the same sample are listed, as sequenced in a study of gamma-delta chains in newborns, infants, children. TCRdb re-called clones from the reads using CATT. Of several hundred gamma-chain clones in the sample, roughly 40% were seen once. Sequencing was done on a sample of blood. The source is a child who was a newborn, infant or young child, either healthy, febrile or measles-vaccinated (not recorded which).

No V gene was called here, but the J gene is TRGJP. The CDR3 spans 15 residues. The CDR3 loop is CALCYWELGKKIKVF. In DNA form, the CDR3 reads TGTGCCTTGTGTTATTGGGAGTTGGGCAAAAAAATCAAGGTATTT.

Concerning this clone itself: This may stem from a read error, because a much larger clone lies one nucleotide away. The rearrangement joins TRGV9 to TRGJP. TCRdb leaves out the J gene; it was filled in here by matching the DNA to germline. Germline CDR1 reads GITISATS; CDR2 reads ISYDGTV (reference sequence). This CDR3 comprises 17 residues. The CDR3 here is CALWGVHQGLGKKIKVF. The CDR3 DNA sequence: TGTGCCTTGTGGGGGGTGCACCAGGGGTTGGGCAAAAAAATCAAGGTATTT.

Concerning this clone itself: This sequence is one base from a far larger clone and is likely a read error. The V gene call reads TRGV3; no J gene was called. The CDR3 contains 17 residues. Per germline, CDR1 VTNTFY and CDR2 YDVSTARD (reference sequence). CDR3 in amino acids: CATWDRHGNSSDWIETF. Written as DNA, the CDR3 is TGTGCCACCTGGGACAGGCACGGAAATAGTAGTGATTGGATCGAGACGTTT.

This chain joins TRGV3 and TRGJP2. The J gene, missing from TCRdb, was assigned here through DNA to germline matching. This CDR3 contains 17 residues. Germline values: CDR1 VTNTFY, CDR2 YDVSTARD (reference sequence). V lost 3 bases, J lost 0 bases, and 10 bases stayed unmatched. CDR3 nucleotide sequence: TGTGCCACCTGGGACGGGCATGGAAATAGTAGTGATTGGATCAAGACGTTT. It yields the protein CATWDGHGNSSDWIKTF.

This clone was observed a few times. The germline gene is not matched at one end of the junction; a read error may be the cause. This specimen includes other DNA sequences encoding the same CDR3. This chain links TRGV9 with TRGJP. TCRdb carries no J gene annotation; the J gene was assigned here by matching the DNA with germline. The germline CDR1 and CDR2 sequences are GITISATS and ISYDGTV (reference sequence). The CDR3 has 17 residues. In DNA, the CDR3 is TGTGCCTTGTGGGAGGTGCCGCAAGAGTTGGGCAAAAAGATCAAGGTATTT. It translates to CALWEVPQELGKKIKVF.

As for this clone: This sample includes further DNA sequences coding for the same CDR3. The rearrangement uses TRGV9 and TRGJP. Assignment of the J gene here rests on matching the DNA to germline, because TCRdb gives none. The CDR3 consists of 17 residues. The V gene end was trimmed by 4 bases and the J gene end by 16 bases; junction bases not matched to a gene: 19. The germline V gene has CDR1 GITISATS and CDR2 ISYDGTV (reference sequence). DNA for the CDR3: TGTGCCTTGTGGGACCCGCAAGAGTTGGGCAAAAAAAAAATCAAGGTATTT. Translated: CALWDPQELGKKKIKVF.

This clone came up a few times. A read error is possible here, since a much larger clone lies one base away. V gene TRGV2 combines with J gene TRGJ1 or TRGJ2. TCRdb does not report a J gene; here it was assigned by matching the DNA to germline references. The length of the CDR3 is 12 residues. Per germline, CDR1 EGSNGY and CDR2 YDSYNSKV. The CDR3 reads CATGDGRGEKLF. CDR3 DNA: TGTGCCACCGGGGACGGGCGAGGGGAGAAACTCTTT.

A word on this clone: TCRdb's entry gives the protein of a much larger clone, which mismatches this DNA's translation at residue 9, likely from a read error; the protein reported here is translated from the DNA. The chain has TRGV8 and TRGJP1. Matching the DNA to germline supplied the J gene, which TCRdb does not give. Germline V CDR1 and CDR2: VENAVY, YDSYNSRV. The CDR3 sequence is 13 residues long. The CDR3 bases are TGTGCCACCTGGGATAGGCCTGGTGGGTTCAAGATATTT. Its protein product is CATWDRPGGFKIF.